What follows are 31 T cell receptor beta chains derived from one specimen sequenced in a study of identical twins. Each CDR3 protein gets one entry after TCRdb re-called the 5' RACE reads with MiXCR. The data hold fewer than 900,000 distinct CDR3 sequences, with about 20% observed a single time. These data were likewise used in another study, on T cells expressing NK-cell markers.

The sequencing sample was made of PBMCs. These receptors came from a woman younger than 35 in good health.

The genes are TRBV18 and TRBJ2-3, with TRBD1 identical over 9 bases. Germline V gene lookup returns CDR1 KGHSH and CDR2 LQKENI. The CDR3 consists of 15 residues. Trimming at V came to 4 bases and at J to 3 bases, leaving 5 bases not matched to a gene. DNA of the CDR3: TGTGCCAGCTCACACGGGACAGGGTGGACAGATACGCAGTATTTT. Its translation: CASSHGTGWTDTQYF.

The chain employs TRBV15 and TRBJ1-5; D is undetermined. This CDR3 has 16 amino acids. V was clipped by 0 bases and J by 7 bases, with 16 bases between them. Germline V gene lookup returns CDR1 LNHNV and CDR2 YYDKDF (reference sequence). The CDR3 nucleotides read TGTGCCACCAGCAGAGAAGGTGCCAGACTCAGACAGCCCCAGCATTTT. This sequence encodes CATSREGARLRQPQHF.

The chain links TRBV4-2 to TRBJ2-3; D perhaps matches TRBD2 (5 bases). The CDR3 is 15 amino acids. Germline V gives CDR1 LGHNA, CDR2 YNFKEQ. The V gene lost 0 bases and the J gene lost 3 bases, with 10 bases spanning the gap. The CDR3 sequence is CASSQEGVSTDTQYF. CDR3 nucleotide sequence: TGTGCCAGCAGCCAAGAGGGAGTTTCGACAGATACGCAGTATTTT.

There are a few counts of this clonotype. The rearrangement links TRBV7-2 to TRBJ2-1; TRBD2 matches 7 bases. CDR1 is SGHTA and CDR2 is FQGNSA in the germline V gene. The CDR3 length is 14 residues. Losses at the gene ends were 5 bases for V and 2 bases for J; bases not matched to a gene: 3. CDR3 sequence: CASSISGTYNEQFF. The CDR3 region has the DNA TGTGCCAGCAGCATAAGCGGGACCTACAATGAGCAGTTCTTC.

This clonotype showed up just a few times. The chain employs TRBV29-1 and TRBJ2-1, with 10 bases aligning to TRBD2. Germline assignment: CDR1 SQVTM and CDR2 ANQGSEA. V lost 4 bases to trimming and J lost 9 bases; unmatched junction nucleotides: 9. CDR3 length: 14 residues. The CDR3 sequence: CSVGFSSGSPEQFF. CDR3 in DNA: TGCAGCGTTGGATTCTCTAGCGGGAGTCCTGAGCAGTTCTTC.

The chain combines TRBV20-1 with TRBJ2-1; 12 bases are a match to TRBD2. Germline loops: CDR1 DFQATT, CDR2 SNEGSKA (reference sequence). V lost 3 bases and J lost 5; bases outside the gene matches: 11. CDR3 length equals 17 residues. This chain's CDR3 is CSARDLRGLAGHNEQFF. The DNA of the CDR3 is TGCAGTGCTAGGGACCTTAGGGGACTAGCGGGCCACAATGAGCAGTTCTTC.

V is TRBV27 and J is TRBJ1-2; no reliable D call. The V end lost 5 bases, the J end lost 7 bases, and 20 bases lay between the germline ends. CDR3 length: 15 amino acids. In germline, CDR1 is MNHEY, CDR2 SMNVEV (reference sequence). The CDR3 bases are TGTGCCAGCAGTCCACGTACGGACGCCTTGGGTGGCTACACCTTC. The encoded protein is CASSPRTDALGGYTF.

A few counts support this clonotype. The rearrangement joins TRBV20-1 to TRBJ2-7, with D perhaps matching TRBD2 (5 bases). This CDR3 has 10 residues. Germline V CDR1 and CDR2: DFQATT, SNEGSKA (reference sequence). Trimming cost V 6 bases and J 5 bases, with 8 bases left between them. The CDR3 region has the DNA TGCAGTGCCGGACTCGACGAGCAGTACTTC. Its protein product is CSAGLDEQYF.

The V call is TRBV20-1, the J call TRBJ2-7, with D maybe TRBD2 (6 bases). The CDR3 consists of 13 residues. Germline V gene lookup returns CDR1 DFQATT and CDR2 SNEGSKA (reference sequence). The V end was cut by 5 bases, the J end by 2 bases, with 13 bases between. The CDR3 coding sequence is TGCAGTGCTCACTACCCGGGGGCCTACGAGCAGTACTTC. Translated: CSAHYPGAYEQYF.

V usage is TRBV29-1 and J usage is TRBJ1-4, with D uncertain. There are 13 residues in the CDR3. Trimming cost V 3 bases and J 3 bases, with 8 bases left between them. CDR1 SQVTM and CDR2 ANQGSEA come from the germline V gene. CDR3 DNA sequence: TGCAGCGTTGAGATACAGCCTAATGAAAAACTGTTTTTT. The encoded protein is CSVEIQPNEKLFF.

The CDR3 region is CASSFQESARNEQFF. As DNA, the CDR3 is TGTGCCAGCAGTTTTCAGGAGTCGGCGAGAAATGAGCAGTTCTTC. The gene calls are TRBV12-3 or TRBV12-4 and TRBJ2-1; D gene unclear. Trimming pared 3 bases from V and 7 bases from J, leaving 16 bases between. There are 15 residues in the CDR3.

This sequence joins TRBV7-6 and TRBJ2-1; 9 bases line up with TRBD2. The CDR3 sequence is 15 residues long. With 4 bases clipped from V and 4 bases from J, the junction kept 5 bases outside the gene matches. In germline, CDR1 is SGHVS, CDR2 FNYEAQ. The CDR3 bases are TGTGCCAGCAGCTCCGGACTAGCGTGGTACAATGAGCAGTTCTTC. Amino acids: CASSSGLAWYNEQFF.

This chain uses TRBV19 with TRBJ2-1; possible D gene TRBD2, 5 bases. Per the germline V gene, CDR1 is LNHDA and CDR2 is SQIVND (reference sequence). The CDR3 covers 15 residues. V was cut by 3 bases and J by 1 base, with 10 bases left in between. The CDR3 loop is CASSIAAGSYNEQFF. DNA for the CDR3: TGTGCCAGTAGTATCGCGGCGGGTTCCTACAATGAGCAGTTCTTC.

The rearrangement joins TRBV7-9 to TRBJ2-1; 13 bases match TRBD2. In germline, CDR1 is SEHNR, CDR2 FQNEAQ (reference sequence). V lost 5 bases and J lost 7; bases outside the gene matches: 8. The CDR3 runs to 16 residues. CDR3 sequence (DNA): TGTGCCAGCAGCGCGGGGGGGACTAGCGGGATTAATGAGCAGTTCTTC. It yields the protein CASSAGGTSGINEQFF.

Only a few counts were recorded for this clonotype. This chain uses TRBV20-1 with TRBJ2-3; D not certain. Trimming pared 5 bases from V and 0 bases from J, leaving 9 bases between. CDR1 and CDR2 from the germline V gene are DFQATT and SNEGSKA (reference sequence). CDR3 length: 13 residues. The CDR3 is CSAVWTSTDTQYF. The DNA for the CDR3 is TGCAGTGCTGTGTGGACCAGCACAGATACGCAGTATTTT.

This clonotype has a handful of counts. The V call is TRBV6-2 or TRBV6-3, the J call TRBJ1-5; a possible D gene is TRBD1 (6 bases). CDR1 is MNHEY and CDR2 is SVGEGT in the germline V gene. The CDR3 loop spans 13 amino acids. Trimming took off 8 bases at V and 6 bases at J, with 14 bases between the two ends. The CDR3 DNA follows: TGTGCCAGCGACAGGACGGTTACTCAGCCCCAGCATTTT. It is translated as CASDRTVTQPQHF.

This clonotype showed up just a few times. The J gene is TRBJ2-7, the V gene TRBV15; no firm D call. Germline V CDR1 and CDR2: LNHNV, YYDKDF (reference sequence). The CDR3 totals 12 residues. V gave up 8 bases and J gave up 6 bases, with 14 bases separating them. As DNA, the CDR3 is TGTGCCACCGGCAAGCGTTCCGGCGAGCAGTACTTC. It encodes CATGKRSGEQYF.

This clonotype was counted only a few times. This chain's CDR3 is CASSTVMHQPQHF. The CDR3 region has the DNA TGTGCCAGCAGCACTGTAATGCATCAGCCCCAGCATTTT. The rearrangement joins TRBV6-1 to TRBJ1-5, with D unresolved. V lost 6 bases to trimming and J lost 5 bases, with 11 bases between them. CDR1 is MNHNS and CDR2 is SASEGT in the germline V gene. The CDR3 runs 13 residues.

The CDR3 DNA is TGTGCCAGCAGTTTACTCAGTAGCTCTGGGGCCAACGTCCTGACTTTC. This encodes CASSLLSSSGANVLTF. V usage is TRBV12-3 or TRBV12-4 and J usage is TRBJ2-6; no definite D call. Trimming took 2 bases from V and 0 from J, leaving 8 bases between them. The CDR3 length is 16 residues.

The V call is TRBV20-1, the J call TRBJ2-1; the D is unclear. Germline CDR1 DFQATT, CDR2 SNEGSKA (reference sequence). The CDR3 is 17 residues long. V shed 3 bases and J shed 1 base, with 19 bases lying between them. The CDR3 DNA sequence: TGCAGTGCTAGCTCCTTCGGTGGGCTGGATTCCTACAATGAGCAGTTCTTC. It encodes CSASSFGGLDSYNEQFF.

V is TRBV12-3 or TRBV12-4 and J is TRBJ1-1; 10 bases line up with TRBD1. The CDR3 length is 15 residues. J was trimmed by 3 bases and V by 6 bases; bases with no gene match: 7. The CDR3 bases are TGTGCCAGCAGAGAAGCCGGGACAGGGGACACTGAAGCTTTCTTT. Its protein is CASREAGTGDTEAFF.

The chain recombines TRBV12-3 or TRBV12-4 with TRBJ2-7; D may be TRBD2 (5 bases). Trimming shortened V by 6 bases and J by 2 bases, and 14 bases separated the two germline ends. This CDR3 region has 14 residues. The CDR3 DNA reads as TGTGCCAGCAGCCTGCTGGGGAGACCCTACGAGCAGTACTTC. Encoded protein: CASSLLGRPYEQYF.

This clonotype was seen many times. This chain links TRBV5-1 with TRBJ2-3; no definite D call. The germline gives CDR1 SGHRS, CDR2 YFSETQ. Trimming took off 3 bases at V and 0 bases at J, with 8 bases between the two ends. The CDR3 runs to 14 residues. The DNA for the CDR3 is TGCGCCAGCAGCTCGTTCACTAGCACAGATACGCAGTATTTT. Encoded protein: CASSSFTSTDTQYF.

This clonotype has more than one count but fewer than ten. This sequence joins TRBV7-6 and TRBJ2-7, with a weak D call TRBD1 (6 bases). CDR3 length: 13 residues. From germline, CDR1 is SGHVS and CDR2 FNYEAQ. The germline V and J ends were trimmed by 5 bases and 5 bases, with 13 bases remaining between them. In nucleotides, the CDR3 is TGTGCCAGCAGCCCAGAAACAGGGAACGAGCAGTACTTC. It is translated as CASSPETGNEQYF.

The V and J genes are TRBV5-1 and TRBJ2-1; either TRBD1 or TRBD2 may supply D (5 bases each). Germline CDR1 and CDR2: SGHRS and YFSETQ. V gave up 2 bases and J gave up 7 bases, with 13 bases separating them. This CDR3 comprises 14 residues. Here the CDR3 reads CASSLLIEGNEQFF. The CDR3 coding sequence is TGCGCCAGCAGCTTATTGATAGAGGGGAATGAGCAGTTCTTC.

J is TRBJ2-1 and V is TRBV10-3; 10 bases fit TRBD2. V trimming: 3 bases; J trimming: 6 bases; junction bases outside the gene matches: 8. The CDR3 covers 16 residues. CDR1 and CDR2 (germline): ENHRY, SYGVKD. DNA for the CDR3: TGTGCCATCAGTGATTTCCCTAGCGGGAGAATCAATGAGCAGTTCTTC. Translation: CAISDFPSGRINEQFF.

This chain links TRBV2 with TRBJ2-7, with D perhaps TRBD2 (6 bases). CDR3 length: 13 amino acids. The V end lost 6 bases, the J end lost 6 bases, and 15 bases lay between the germline ends. Germline V CDR1 and CDR2: SNHLY, FYNNEI. The CDR3 protein is CASSPLPGVEQYF. Here the CDR3 DNA reads TGTGCCAGCAGCCCCCTGCCGGGAGTCGAGCAGTACTTC.

The CDR3 DNA reads TGCGCCAGCAGCCGGGACAGGGTGGACGAGCAGTACTTC. Translated: CASSRDRVDEQYF. V is TRBV10-2 and J is TRBJ2-7; the match to TRBD1 covers 9 bases. Germline V lookup: CDR1 WSHSY, CDR2 SAAADI. V dropped 6 bases and J dropped 5; count of bases not matched to a gene: 5. CDR3 size: 13 residues.

V is TRBV27 and J is TRBJ1-1, with D unclear. The V end was cut by 6 bases, the J end by 6 bases, with 17 bases between. This CDR3 contains 14 residues. CDR1 MNHEY and CDR2 SMNVEV come from the germline V gene (reference sequence). DNA of the CDR3: TGTGCCAGCAGGAGGATGGGGATCCCTCCTGAAGCTTTCTTT. Amino acid sequence: CASRRMGIPPEAFF.

This clonotype was observed a few times. The chain couples TRBV9 to TRBJ2-1; 12 bases line up with TRBD2. CDR3 length equals 15 residues. V trimming: 0 bases; J trimming: 6 bases; junction bases outside the gene matches: 1. Germline-derived CDR1 and CDR2 are SGDLS and YYNGEE. CDR3 protein: CASSVGTSGINEQFF. CDR3 nucleotides: TGTGCCAGCAGCGTAGGGACTAGCGGGATCAATGAGCAGTTCTTC.

V is TRBV5-1 and J is TRBJ2-7; TRBD1 aligns across 10 bases. This CDR3 spans 12 amino acids. Trimming at V came to 3 bases and at J to 7 bases, leaving 1 base not matched to a gene. From germline, CDR1 is SGHRS and CDR2 YFSETQ. The CDR3 DNA is TGCGCCAGCAGCTGGGGACAGGGGGAGCAGTACTTC. Encoded protein: CASSWGQGEQYF.